This TCR beta chain was captured in a study of T cells in tuberculosis. Study-level information: T cells were selected with CD1B tetramers loaded with glucose monomycolate. Findings of the study overall: Smaller alpha distances in active tuberculosis partly reflected shorter CDR3-alpha lengths.

Libraries were prepared by immunoSEQ multiplex PCR; TCRdb keeps only in-frame clonotypes and omits some of them. The data show 35,000 to 45,000 clones, approximately 94% seen once. Trimming took 5 bases from V and 8 from J; bases not matched to a gene: 11. The CDR3 runs 15 residues. Germline CDR1 is SGHTA and CDR2 is FQGNSA. Comment on this clone: What it recognizes is unknown.

The sequence came from a donor aged 10 to 29 with latent tuberculosis or without tuberculosis infection. Some clones in this sample may be carry-over from other donors' samples. Material for sequencing was PBMCs. The chain has TRBV7-2 and TRBJ2-1, with 8 bases identical to TRBD2. The CDR3 protein is CASSAWTSFDDEQFF. The CDR3 coding sequence is TGTGCCAGCAGCGCTTGGACTAGCTTCGACGATGAGCAGTTCTTC. The variable domain in full, with the rest retrieved from reference TRBV7-2 and TRBJ2-1, is GAGVSQSPSNKVTEKGKDVELRCDPISGHTALYWYRQSLGQGLEFLIYFQGNSAPDKSGLPSDRFSAERTGGSVSTLTIQRTQQEDSAVYLCASSAWTSFDDEQFFGPGTRLTVL.